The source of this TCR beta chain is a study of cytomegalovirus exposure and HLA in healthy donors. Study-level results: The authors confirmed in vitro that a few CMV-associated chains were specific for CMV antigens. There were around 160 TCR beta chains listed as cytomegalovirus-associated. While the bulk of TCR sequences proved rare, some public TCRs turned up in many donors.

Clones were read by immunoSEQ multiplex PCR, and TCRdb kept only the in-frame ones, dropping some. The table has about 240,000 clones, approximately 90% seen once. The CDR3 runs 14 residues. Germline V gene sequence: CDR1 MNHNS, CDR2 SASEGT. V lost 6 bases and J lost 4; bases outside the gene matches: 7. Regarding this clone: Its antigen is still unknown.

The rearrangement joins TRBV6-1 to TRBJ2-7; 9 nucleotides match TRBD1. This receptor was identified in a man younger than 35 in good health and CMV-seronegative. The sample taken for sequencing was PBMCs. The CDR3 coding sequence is TGTGCCAGCAGGGATACAGGGGGCCAGTACGAGCAGTACTTC. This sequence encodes CASRDTGGQYEQYF.